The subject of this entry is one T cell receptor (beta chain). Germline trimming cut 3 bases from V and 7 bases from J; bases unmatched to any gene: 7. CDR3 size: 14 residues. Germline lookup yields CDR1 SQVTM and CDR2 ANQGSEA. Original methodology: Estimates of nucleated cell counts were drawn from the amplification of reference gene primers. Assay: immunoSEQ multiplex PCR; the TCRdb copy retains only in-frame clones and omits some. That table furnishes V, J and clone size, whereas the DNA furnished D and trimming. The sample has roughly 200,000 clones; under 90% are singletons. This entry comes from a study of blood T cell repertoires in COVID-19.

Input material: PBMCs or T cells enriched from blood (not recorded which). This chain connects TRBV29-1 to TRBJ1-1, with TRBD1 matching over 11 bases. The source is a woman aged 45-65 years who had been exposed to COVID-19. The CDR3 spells CSVELGQGAGEAFF. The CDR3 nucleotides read TGCAGCGTTGAGCTAGGACAGGGGGCGGGTGAAGCTTTCTTT.